The sample holds many counts of the clone carrying this T cell receptor beta chain. Its target is not known. MiXCR reprocessed the PCR reads for TCRdb. This table has about 22,000 clones, approximately 15% appearing once. The data derive from a study of metastatic and nonmetastatic thyroid tumors. Study information: Thyroid patients, malignant and benign, had repertoires compared across blood and tumor or nodule tissue.

Findings and caveats of the study: The study reportedly found significantly higher TCR beta diversity in malignant thyroid tumors than benign nodules, in blood and tumor.

Before thyroid surgery, none of the patients had received any treatment. The specimen was tumor tissue. The clonotype was recovered from a female donor with papillary thyroid cancer or a benign thyroid nodule (not recorded which). Some clones in this sample may be carry-over from other donors' samples.

CDR3: CASSEEAGGTGELFF. The DNA of the CDR3 is TGTGCCAGCAGTGAAGAAGCTGGGGGCACCGGGGAGCTGTTTTTT. This rearrangement joins TRBV6-1 to TRBJ2-2; D may be TRBD1 or TRBD2 (5 bases each). Trimming took off 1 base at V and 4 bases at J, with 10 bases between the two ends. Germline CDR1 reads MNHNS; CDR2 reads SASEGT. This CDR3 comprises 15 residues.